This T cell receptor (beta chain) is drawn from a study of cytomegalovirus exposure and HLA in healthy donors. This clone occurred once. Its antigen is unidentified. A multiplex PCR was run with 60 Vbeta primers and 13 Jbeta primers. Only in-frame clones appear in the TCRdb table, and some are missing; sequencing was by immunoSEQ multiplex PCR. Of about 160,000 clones in the sample, over 70% were seen once. Germline lookup yields CDR1 MNHNS and CDR2 SASEGT. Trimming cost V 4 bases and J 2 bases, with 9 bases left between them. This CDR3 region has 15 residues. Study-level points and caveats: The authors listed 150 to 200 TCR beta chains as cytomegalovirus-associated.

The receptor was derived from a man aged 50 or older in good health and CMV-seropositive. The sequencing sample was made of PBMCs. V usage is TRBV6-1 and J usage is TRBJ2-6, with a possible D match to TRBD1 (6 bases). CDR3 in amino acids: CASSATGTGANVLTF. The CDR3 DNA follows: TGTGCCAGCAGTGCCACAGGGACTGGGGCCAACGTCCTGACTTTC.